Listed here are 28 T cell receptor beta chains from one sample, sequenced in a study of T cell responses to AZD1222 COVID-19 vaccine. The protocol was immunoSEQ multiplex PCR, while the TCRdb copy is restricted to in-frame clones and leaves out a portion. The data contain 100,000 to 150,000 clones, 93% of them singletons. The sequencing here drew on peripheral blood, taken on day 0 of AZD1222 vaccination. These receptors were taken from an adult in good health.

The chain has TRBV29-1 and TRBJ2-1, with D possibly matching TRBD1 (5 bases). The germline gives CDR1 SQVTM, CDR2 ANQGSEA. V gave up 3 bases and J gave up 7 bases, with 13 bases separating them. The CDR3 length is 13 residues. CDR3 residues: CSVDKGLGNEQFF. As DNA, the CDR3 is TGCAGCGTTGATAAGGGGCTGGGGAATGAGCAGTTCTTC.

The rearrangement links TRBV5-6 to TRBJ1-1; D is unclear. The CDR3 consists of 15 residues. V gave up 4 bases and J gave up 4 bases, with 17 bases separating them. Per germline, CDR1 SGHDT and CDR2 YYEEEE. The CDR3 is CASSLTPRGITEAFF. CDR3 in DNA: TGTGCCAGCAGCCTAACACCCCGCGGAATCACTGAAGCTTTCTTT. Together with reference TRBV5-6 and TRBJ1-1, the CDR3 gives the full variable domain: DAGVTQSPTHLIKTRGQQVTLRCSPKSGHDTVSWYQQALGQGPQFIFQYYEEEERQRGNFPDRFSGHQFPNYSSELNVNALLLGDSALYLCASSLTPRGITEAFFGQGTRLTVV.

The genes are TRBV30 and TRBJ2-3, with D maybe TRBD2 (5 bases). From germline, CDR1 is GTSNPN and CDR2 SVGIG (reference sequence). This CDR3 has 14 amino acids. V was cut by 2 bases and J by 2 bases, with 11 bases left in between. CDR3 sequence (DNA): TGTGCCTGGAGTCGGGGTCCTCTCACAGATACGCAGTATTTT. Encoded protein: CAWSRGPLTDTQYF.

The chain is built from TRBV6-1 and TRBJ1-3, with D perhaps TRBD1 (5 bases). Germline V gene data show CDR1 as MNHNS and CDR2 as SASEGT. The CDR3 has 15 amino acids. The germline V and J ends were trimmed by 2 bases and 4 bases, with 12 bases remaining between them. The CDR3 nucleotides are TGTGCCAGCAGTGAATACAAACAGGAGGGAAACACCATATATTTT. Protein product: CASSEYKQEGNTIYF.

The chain combines TRBV28 with TRBJ1-5; no clear D. Trimming removed 5 bases at V and 9 bases at J, with 8 bases between. The CDR3 has 11 residues. Germline V CDR1 and CDR2: MDHEN, SYDVKM. CDR3: CASSLRGPQHF. As DNA, the CDR3 is TGTGCCAGCAGTCTTCGTGGGCCCCAGCATTTT.

The chain couples TRBV4-2 to TRBJ1-1; unclear D gene. Germline V gene sequence: CDR1 LGHNA, CDR2 YNFKEQ. V shed 4 bases and J shed 0 bases, with 12 bases lying between them. The CDR3 spans 15 residues. CDR3 in amino acids: CASSRSRTMNTEAFF. The DNA for the CDR3 is TGTGCCAGCAGCCGATCCCGGACCATGAACACTGAAGCTTTCTTT.

The table lists this clone with a count of one. The chain carries TRBV20-1 and TRBJ2-1; D not resolved. This CDR3 has 10 residues. CDR1 is DFQATT and CDR2 is SNEGSKA in the germline V gene (reference sequence). The germline V and J ends were trimmed by 6 bases and 4 bases, with 4 bases remaining between them. In DNA form, the CDR3 reads TGCAGTGCAATTTACAATGAGCAGTTCTTC. Translated: CSAIYNEQFF.

The gene calls are TRBV2 and TRBJ2-5, with a possible D match to TRBD2 (6 bases). Trimming took 5 bases from V and 7 from J, leaving 17 bases between them. The length of the CDR3 is 14 residues. Germline V gene data show CDR1 as SNHLY and CDR2 as FYNNEI. CDR3 DNA: TGTGCCAGCAGTTTCAAGGACTACCCCGGGACCCAGTACTTC. Residues: CASSFKDYPGTQYF. Using reference TRBV2 and TRBJ2-5 for the parts outside the CDR3, the full variable domain is EPEVTQTPSHQVTQMGQEVILRCVPISNHLYFYWYRQILGQKVEFLVSFYNNEISEKSEIFDDQFSVERPDGSNFTLKIRSTKLEDSAMYFCASSFKDYPGTQYFGPGTRLLVL.

The gene calls are TRBV6-5 and TRBJ2-5; D is uncertain. The CDR3 has 13 amino acids. Trimming took 8 bases from V and 5 from J, leaving 15 bases between them. CDR1 is MNHEY and CDR2 is SVGAGI in the germline V gene. The CDR3 here is CASHLNLGETQYF. The CDR3 DNA reads as TGTGCCAGCCACCTAAATTTGGGGGAGACCCAGTACTTC.

The chain links TRBV21-1 to TRBJ2-3; the tabulated D call, TRBD2, remains unverified against the DNA. TRBV21-1 is flagged as a pseudogene. This CDR3 comprises 13 residues. CDR3 sequence: CASSKPRPDTQYF. In DNA form, the CDR3 reads TGTGCCAGCAGCAAACCGCGCCCAGATACGCAGTATTTT.

The CDR3 is CASSWADRGYTDTQYF. In nucleotides, the CDR3 is TGTGCCAGCAGCTGGGCGGACAGGGGATACACAGATACGCAGTATTTT. V is TRBV11-2 and J is TRBJ2-3, with 9 bases lining up with TRBD1. Germline-derived CDR1 and CDR2 are SGHAT and FQNNGV. After removal of 4 bases from V and 2 bases from J, the junction contained 7 bases not matched to a gene. The CDR3 is 16 residues long.

The V gene is TRBV6-1, the J gene TRBJ1-1; D perhaps matches TRBD1 (5 bases). The germline CDR1 and CDR2 sequences are MNHNS and SASEGT. This CDR3 comprises 15 residues. V lost 7 bases, J lost 1 base, and 16 bases lay in between. The CDR3 DNA reads as TGTGCCAGCATCACGGCCCGGGGCCCGAACACTGAAGCTTTCTTT. This codes for CASITARGPNTEAFF.

The gene calls are TRBV30 and TRBJ2-4, with a tentative D call TRBD2 (6 bases). Germline V gives CDR1 GTSNPN, CDR2 SVGIG (reference sequence). The CDR3 is made up of 19 amino acids. V was clipped by 3 bases and J by 3 bases, with 27 bases between them. CDR3 residues: CAWSDPRRGGESYKNIQYF. The CDR3 DNA reads as TGTGCCTGGAGCGATCCCCGGCGTGGCGGGGAAAGCTACAAAAACATTCAGTACTTC. Filled out from reference TRBV30 and TRBJ2-4, the complete variable domain reads SQTIHQWPATLVQPVGSPLSLECTVEGTSNPNLYWYRQAAGRGLQLLFYSVGIGQISSEVPQNLSASRPQDRQFILSSKKLLLSDSGFYLCAWSDPRRGGESYKNIQYFGAGTRLSVL.

The chain carries TRBV18 and TRBJ1-4; D uncertain. Germline-derived CDR1 and CDR2 are KGHSH and LQKENI. V lost 2 bases, J lost 5 bases, and 9 bases lay in between. The CDR3 runs to 14 residues. CDR3 sequence reads: CASSPVAHNEKLFF. The DNA for the CDR3 is TGTGCCAGCTCACCAGTTGCACACAATGAAAAACTGTTTTTT.

This chain connects TRBV29-1 to TRBJ1-3, with D maybe TRBD1 (5 bases). The V and J ends lost 3 bases and 3 bases respectively, with 12 bases between them. There are 14 residues in the CDR3. Germline CDR1 reads SQVTM; CDR2 reads ANQGSEA. CDR3 in amino acids: CSVDLGGSGNTIYF. The DNA for the CDR3 is TGCAGCGTTGATTTGGGGGGAAGTGGAAACACCATATATTTT.

This clone was detected only once. The chain uses TRBV19 and TRBJ2-1; D is ambiguous. Trimming left V 4 bases short and J 6 bases short, with 13 bases between. Germline V gene lookup returns CDR1 LNHDA and CDR2 SQIVND (reference sequence). This CDR3 contains 14 residues. DNA for the CDR3: TGTGCCAGTAGTAGGCTACCTGGGCCCAATGAGCAGTTCTTC. As protein: CASSRLPGPNEQFF.

The chain employs TRBV27 and TRBJ2-7, with D unresolved. V lost 6 bases and J lost 3, with 15 bases in between. This CDR3 has 14 amino acids. Germline V gives CDR1 MNHEY, CDR2 SMNVEV (reference sequence). The DNA for the CDR3 is TGTGCCAGCAGCCAAAGGACGGTCGGCTACGAGCAGTACTTC. It codes for CASSQRTVGYEQYF.

V and J are TRBV6-1 and TRBJ2-5, with TRBD1 identical over 7 bases. V gave up 2 bases and J gave up 7 bases; unmatched junction bases: 10. The length of the CDR3 is 15 residues. Germline V gives CDR1 MNHNS, CDR2 SASEGT. In DNA, the CDR3 is TGTGCCAGCAGTGAACCGACAGGGTCTGTTGGGACCCAGTACTTC. Residues: CASSEPTGSVGTQYF.

The chain couples TRBV7-9 to TRBJ2-5; D is perhaps TRBD1 (5 bases). Germline loops: CDR1 SEHNR, CDR2 FQNEAQ (reference sequence). V was clipped by 1 base and J by 4 bases, with 13 bases between them. The CDR3 extends over 15 amino acids. The CDR3 region is CASSLGGRIVETQYF. The CDR3 coding sequence is TGTGCCAGCAGCTTAGGGGGCAGGATTGTAGAGACCCAGTACTTC.

The gene calls are TRBV2 and TRBJ1-1; D remains unclear. Trimming pared 6 bases from V and 3 bases from J, leaving 20 bases between. The CDR3 sequence is 16 residues long. Germline V CDR1 and CDR2: SNHLY, FYNNEI. The CDR3, as DNA: TGTGCCAGCAGCCCGACCTTCTTGGTCAGTTACACTGAAGCTTTCTTT. Translation: CASSPTFLVSYTEAFF.

This chain links TRBV6-5 with TRBJ2-3; 9 bases line up with TRBD2. Germline CDR1 and CDR2: MNHEY and SVGAGI. V dropped 4 bases and J dropped 5; count of bases not matched to a gene: 4. There are 14 residues in the CDR3. The CDR3 sequence: CASSLAGVIDTQYF. The CDR3 DNA is TGTGCCAGCAGTTTAGCGGGAGTTATAGATACGCAGTATTTT.

This chain links TRBV5-4 with TRBJ2-2, with 12 positions matching TRBD2. The CDR3 has 18 residues. Trimming at V came to 4 bases and at J to 6 bases, leaving 13 bases not matched to a gene. The germline V gene has CDR1 SGHNT and CDR2 YYREEE (reference sequence). CDR3 nucleotide sequence: TGTGCCAGCAGCGGCCAAGGAGGACTAGCGGGATGGTCCGGGGAGCTGTTTTTT. Translation: CASSGQGGLAGWSGELFF.

This chain joins TRBV5-1 and TRBJ1-1; 8 bases match TRBD1. This CDR3 comprises 15 residues. The germline V gene encodes CDR1 SGHRS and CDR2 YFSETQ. V dropped 9 bases and J dropped 1; count of bases not matched to a gene: 11. CDR3 in DNA: TGCGCCACCACGGATGGACAGGGCGCGAACACTGAAGCTTTCTTT. Protein: CATTDGQGANTEAFF.

The chain is built from TRBV6-5 and TRBJ2-1; a weak D match, TRBD2 (6 bases). This CDR3 is built from 13 residues. Trimming took off 7 bases at V and 9 bases at J, with 16 bases between the two ends. The V gene's germline CDR1 is MNHEY and CDR2 SVGAGI. CDR3 loop: CASTNGGESEQFF. The CDR3 nucleotides read TGTGCCAGCACCAACGGAGGGGAATCTGAGCAGTTCTTC.

J is TRBJ2-3 and V is TRBV19, with a tentative D call TRBD1 (5 bases). V lost 3 bases and J lost 0, with 10 bases in between. There are 15 residues in the CDR3. Germline V CDR1 and CDR2: LNHDA, SQIVND (reference sequence). The CDR3 DNA reads TGTGCCAGTAGTATTCGGCCAGGGAGCACAGATACGCAGTATTTT. Amino acid sequence: CASSIRPGSTDTQYF.

The chain is built from TRBV2 and TRBJ2-1; 9 nucleotides line up with TRBD2. CDR3 size: 13 residues. After removal of 7 bases from V and 12 bases from J, the junction contained 10 bases not matched to a gene. Germline V gene data show CDR1 as SNHLY and CDR2 as FYNNEI. This chain's CDR3 is CASTAGGPFAQFF. As DNA, the CDR3 is TGTGCCAGCACGGCGGGAGGGCCTTTCGCGCAGTTCTTC.

V usage is TRBV6-2 or TRBV6-3 and J usage is TRBJ2-7; TRBD1 or TRBD2 may be the D gene (5 bases each). The germline V gene has CDR1 MNHEY and CDR2 SVGEGT. Trimming left V 6 bases short and J 0 bases short, with 15 bases between. This CDR3 has 15 amino acids. Here the CDR3 reads CASSRSGTLSYEQYF. CDR3 in DNA: TGTGCCAGCAGCCGATCCGGGACCCTCTCCTACGAGCAGTACTTC.

In the case of this clone: Sequence at one end of the junction differs from germline and may be a read error. V and J are TRBV19 and TRBJ2-2; TRBD2 might be the D (5 bases). The germline V gene encodes CDR1 LNHDA and CDR2 SQIVND (reference sequence). CDR3 length: 13 residues. The CDR3: CASSPRRFRGAVF. The CDR3 nucleotides are TGTGCCAGTAGTCCCCGCCGGTTTCGGGGAGCTGTTTTT.